These T cell receptor beta chains were read from a single sample in a study of blood T cell repertoires in COVID-19. The repertoire was sequenced with immunoSEQ multiplex PCR; TCRdb's copy has only in-frame clones and lacks some. The sample consists of 150,000 to 200,000 clones, about four fifths of them appearing once. Sequencing input: peripheral blood. Receptors originate from a man between 60 and 70 years old with active or convalescent COVID-19. Each CDR3 is given without its conserved first and last residue. Each record gives: CDR3 length, V gene, J gene, CDR3 protein.

cdr3_length: 12; v_call: TRBV5-6; j_call: TRBJ2-3; cdr3_aa: ASSRTGGTDTQY
cdr3_length: 11; v_call: TRBV19; j_call: TRBJ1-4; cdr3_aa: ASRGVANEKLF
cdr3_length: 14; v_call: TRBV5-1; j_call: TRBJ2-2; cdr3_aa: ASSSGLAGGTGELF
cdr3_length: 10; v_call: TRBV12-3/TRBV12-4; j_call: TRBJ1-3; cdr3_aa: ASSRSGNTIY
cdr3_length: 11; v_call: TRBV6-5; j_call: TRBJ2-1; cdr3_aa: AARGSSYNEQF
cdr3_length: 13; v_call: TRBV6-1; j_call: TRBJ1-2; cdr3_aa: ASSELGQGAYGYT
cdr3_length: 12; v_call: TRBV9; j_call: TRBJ2-1; cdr3_aa: ASSPQPTANEQF
cdr3_length: 14; v_call: TRBV15; j_call: TRBJ1-1; cdr3_aa: ATSRESAPAYTEAF
cdr3_length: 11; v_call: TRBV11-2; j_call: TRBJ2-7; cdr3_aa: ASSLVVADEQY
cdr3_length: 17; v_call: TRBV3-1/TRBV3-2; j_call: TRBJ2-2; cdr3_aa: ASSPSGLAGNSNTGELF
cdr3_length: 12; v_call: TRBV19; j_call: TRBJ2-7; cdr3_aa: ASSASGLFGEQY
cdr3_length: 12; v_call: TRBV9; j_call: TRBJ2-1; cdr3_aa: ASSPGTSVNEQF
cdr3_length: 13; v_call: TRBV18; j_call: TRBJ2-1; cdr3_aa: ASSPTAGSYNEQF
cdr3_length: 13; v_call: TRBV5-4; j_call: TRBJ2-2; cdr3_aa: ASSSQGTDTGELF
cdr3_length: 11; v_call: TRBV6-5; j_call: TRBJ1-2; cdr3_aa: ASRHTGGGGYT
cdr3_length: 15; v_call: TRBV7-9; j_call: TRBJ2-5; cdr3_aa: ASSLVVGRGAQETQY
cdr3_length: 13; v_call: TRBV11-3; j_call: TRBJ1-3; cdr3_aa: ARPGTGGAGNTIY
cdr3_length: 11; v_call: TRBV12-3/TRBV12-4; j_call: TRBJ2-7; cdr3_aa: ASSYQGLYEQY
cdr3_length: 13; v_call: TRBV28; j_call: TRBJ2-7; cdr3_aa: ASSPDAGSIYEQY
cdr3_length: 17; v_call: TRBV7-2; j_call: TRBJ2-2; cdr3_aa: ASSRRGSGSPANTGELF
cdr3_length: 11; v_call: TRBV5-1; j_call: TRBJ2-1; cdr3_aa: ASSLVVSNEQF
cdr3_length: 12; v_call: TRBV7-8; j_call: TRBJ1-1; cdr3_aa: ASSPGTLNTEAF
cdr3_length: 12; v_call: TRBV28; j_call: TRBJ1-6; cdr3_aa: ASTASPYNSPLH
cdr3_length: 11; v_call: TRBV11-2; j_call: TRBJ1-1; cdr3_aa: ASTSQRGTEAF
cdr3_length: 16; v_call: TRBV4-1; j_call: TRBJ2-1; cdr3_aa: ASSQDPSGLAPYNEQF
cdr3_length: 11; v_call: TRBV29-1; j_call: TRBJ2-7; cdr3_aa: SVGLAVSYEQY
cdr3_length: 11; v_call: TRBV4-1; j_call: TRBJ1-5; cdr3_aa: ASSQGGGMPQH
cdr3_length: 11; v_call: TRBV11-3; j_call: TRBJ2-7; cdr3_aa: ASSPGFGNEQY
cdr3_length: 12; v_call: TRBV7-3; j_call: TRBJ2-3; cdr3_aa: ASSGGAVTDTQY
cdr3_length: 14; v_call: TRBV4-1; j_call: TRBJ2-1; cdr3_aa: ASSQVTSGNYNEQF
cdr3_length: 13; v_call: TRBV9; j_call: TRBJ2-1; cdr3_aa: ASSVLLANYNEQF
cdr3_length: 15; v_call: TRBV6-2/TRBV6-3; j_call: TRBJ2-1; cdr3_aa: ASSYPIEAGVGNEQF
cdr3_length: 11; v_call: TRBV5-1; j_call: TRBJ1-6; cdr3_aa: ASSPRGGSPLH
cdr3_length: 14; v_call: TRBV29-1; j_call: TRBJ1-3; cdr3_aa: SVEDRGGSSGNTIY
cdr3_length: 13; v_call: TRBV15; j_call: TRBJ2-3; cdr3_aa: ATSNGQGAPDTQY
cdr3_length: 11; v_call: TRBV19; j_call: TRBJ1-2; cdr3_aa: ASRGPINYGYT